This T cell receptor (beta chain) was recovered during a study of blood T cells in healthy people across ages. A second PCR of roughly 7 to 11 cycles used a sample-barcoded 5' primer and a J-beta primer mix. TCRdb re-called the 5' RACE reads with MiXCR, one entry per CDR3 protein. The sample lists hundreds of thousands of distinct CDR3 sequences; just over 55% were seen once. Note on this clonotype: Its cognate antigen is unknown.

Whole-study results and caveats: The fall in TCR beta diversity per million T cells was roughly linear with age. Any conclusive comparison of naive versus antigen-experienced cells was prevented by using unsorted PBMCs.

With 8 bases removed from V and 11 bases from J, the gap between germline ends came to 27 bases. CDR1 is MDHEN, CDR2 SYDVKM, per germline. The CDR3 is made up of 15 amino acids. The receptor comes from a middle-aged man in good health. The chain has TRBV28 and TRBJ2-5, with D tentatively TRBD2 (5 bases). Sequencing used blood. The CDR3 nucleotides read TGTGCCAGCGGTCAGCCGGACTTCTCCTACAATGAGCAGTACTTC. Protein sequence: CASGQPDFSYNEQYF.